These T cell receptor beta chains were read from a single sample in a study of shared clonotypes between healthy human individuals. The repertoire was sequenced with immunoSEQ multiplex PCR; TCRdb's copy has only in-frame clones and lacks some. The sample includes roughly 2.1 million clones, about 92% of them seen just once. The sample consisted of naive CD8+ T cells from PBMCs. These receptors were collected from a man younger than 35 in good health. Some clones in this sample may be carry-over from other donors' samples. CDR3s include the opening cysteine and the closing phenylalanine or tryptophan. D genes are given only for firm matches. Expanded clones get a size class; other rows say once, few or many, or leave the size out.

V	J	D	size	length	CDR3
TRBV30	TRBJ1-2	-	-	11	CAWTTYYGYTF
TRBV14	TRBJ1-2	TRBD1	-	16	CASSRILTGTNYGYTF
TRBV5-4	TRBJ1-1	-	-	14	CASSSTGLNTEAFF
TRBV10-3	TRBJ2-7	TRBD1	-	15	CAIRTTGAPFYEQYF
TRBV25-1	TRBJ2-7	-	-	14	CASSPRDSNYEQYF
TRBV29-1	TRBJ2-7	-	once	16	CSARGSEAASSAEQYF
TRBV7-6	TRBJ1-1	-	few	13	CASSSSENTEAFF
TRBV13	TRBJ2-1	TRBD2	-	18	CASSHFAGGALGHNEQFF
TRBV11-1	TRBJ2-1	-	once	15	CASSLDGRGHNEQFF
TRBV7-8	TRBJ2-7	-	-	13	CASSFGRLYEQYF
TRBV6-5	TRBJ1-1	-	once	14	CASSWVGPDTEAFF